This TCR beta chain came from a study of CD8 T cells in ankylosing spondylitis. General study findings and limits: Significant enrichment of disease-linked clones was reportedly seen in matched ankylosing spondylitis synovial fluid.

TCRdb reprocessed the 5' RACE reads with MiXCR, giving one entry per CDR3 protein. There are roughly 230,000 distinct CDR3 sequences in the sample; 15% to 20% occur only once, and about a third lies in the top ten. V was clipped by 5 bases and J by 0 bases; unmatched bases: 8. Germline CDR1 LGHNA, CDR2 YNFKEQ. The CDR3 sequence is 18 residues long. Comments on this clonotype: Its antigen is still unknown.

The receptor comes from a male donor with ankylosing spondylitis or in good health (not recorded which). Sequencing used blood, either unsorted or a sorted T cell fraction (not recorded which). This rearrangement joins TRBV4-2 to TRBJ2-3; 13 positions agree with TRBD2. The DNA for the CDR3 is TGTGCCAGCAGCTCCGGGACTAGCGGGGCTTCTAGCACAGATACGCAGTATTTT. Encoded protein: CASSSGTSGASSTDTQYF.